This TCR beta chain was sequenced for a study of control samples from healthy donors and cancer patients. The CDR3 runs to 14 residues. Trimming stripped 5 bases from V and 0 bases from J, with 8 bases between. Germline-derived CDR1 and CDR2 are SGHAT and FQNNGV. Using immunoSEQ multiplex PCR, the repertoire was profiled, and TCRdb retains in-frame clones only, with some absent. The table has about 150,000 clones, approximately 93% seen once. This TCR came from a man between 45 and 60 years old in good health. Sample: blood. The V gene is TRBV11-2, the J gene TRBJ1-3; D is undetermined. The CDR3 reads CASSPVGSGNTIYF. The CDR3 DNA reads as TGTGCCAGCAGCCCCGTTGGCTCTGGAAACACCATATATTTT.